Listed below are T cell receptor beta chains from one sample, sequenced in a study of T cell responses to AZD1222 COVID-19 vaccine. The protocol was immunoSEQ multiplex PCR, while the TCRdb copy is restricted to in-frame clones and leaves out a portion. Of over 100,000 clones in the sample, around 90% were seen once. The source was peripheral blood, collected 28 days after the second AZD1222 dose. These receptors were obtained from an adult who received the AZD1222 COVID-19 vaccine. The conserved cysteine and the conserved F or W are not part of the CDR3 here. The order of the fields is V gene, J gene, CDR3 protein.

>TRBV12-3/TRBV12-4|TRBJ2-1
ASSWGQGHEQF
>TRBV11-2|TRBJ1-3
ASSLGTGGSGNTIY
>TRBV27|TRBJ2-1
ASSLSTSGGAYNEQF
>TRBV7-2|TRBJ2-3
ATSPRSGATDTQY
>TRBV7-2|TRBJ1-1
ASSLAMGTEAF
>TRBV28|TRBJ1-2
ASRASSSAGYGYT
>TRBV7-2|TRBJ1-5
ASSLGRENQPQH
>TRBV5-3|TRBJ1-3
ARSNPGTRVGNTIY
>TRBV28|TRBJ1-2
ASQRGGGAYGYT
>TRBV5-5|TRBJ2-6
ASSLTPSGANVLT
>TRBV6-6|TRBJ1-2
ASSPPTGIGYT
>TRBV6-5|TRBJ1-4
ASRAGISTNEKLF